One sample yielded the 32 T cell receptor beta chains listed below, sequenced in a study of blood T cell repertoires in COVID-19. The table came from immunoSEQ multiplex PCR; TCRdb's copy has only in-frame clones and leaves some out. The sample contains 350,000 to 550,000 clones, 75% to 90% of which appear only once. Source material: PBMCs or T cells enriched from blood (not recorded which). The receptor source for this set is a man aged 25 to 40 who had recovered from COVID-19.

The J gene is TRBJ1-1, the V gene TRBV6-4, with D uncertain. This CDR3 comprises 12 residues. Trimming removed 5 bases at V and 10 bases at J, with 14 bases between. The V gene's germline CDR1 is MRHNA and CDR2 SNTAGT. The chain's CDR3 is CASSQSPAGAFF. The CDR3 DNA reads TGTGCCAGCAGTCAGTCCCCCGCGGGAGCTTTCTTT.

V gene TRBV7-9 combines with J gene TRBJ2-7; D gene unclear. V lost 1 base and J 2 bases, leaving 9 bases between the germline ends. Germline CDR1 is SEHNR and CDR2 is FQNEAQ (reference sequence). The length of the CDR3 is 14 residues. The CDR3 spells CASSLVQAPYEQYF. In DNA, the CDR3 is TGTGCCAGCAGCTTAGTGCAGGCCCCCTACGAGCAGTACTTC.

The CDR3 reads CALYPSFYEQYF. In nucleotides, the CDR3 is TGTGCCCTCTACCCCTCTTTCTACGAGCAGTACTTC. The V call is TRBV19, the J call TRBJ2-7; no definite D call. This CDR3 contains 12 residues. V was cut by 11 bases and J by 3 bases, with 14 bases left in between. Germline loops: CDR1 LNHDA, CDR2 SQIVND (reference sequence).

The chain joins TRBV19 to TRBJ1-3; D unresolved. CDR1 is LNHDA, CDR2 SQIVND, per germline (reference sequence). The CDR3 contains 17 residues. V lost 5 bases to trimming and J lost 0 bases, with 17 bases between them. The CDR3 DNA sequence: TGTGCCAGTAGTGCATGGATGGCGGCGAACTCTGGAAACACCATATATTTT. Protein product: CASSAWMAANSGNTIYF. The whole variable domain, remainder taken from reference TRBV19 and TRBJ1-3, is DGGITQSPKYLFRKEGQNVTLSCEQNLNHDAMYWYRQDPGQGLRLIYYSQIVNDFQKGDIAEGYSVSREKKESFPLTVTSAQKNPTAFYLCASSAWMAANSGNTIYFGEGSWLTVV.

V gene TRBV12-3 or TRBV12-4 combines with J gene TRBJ1-2; 9 bases line up with TRBD1. The CDR3 covers 12 residues. J was trimmed by 8 bases and V by 7 bases; bases with no gene match: 5. DNA for the CDR3: TGTGCCAGCAACGGACAGGGGCGCGGCTACACCTTC. Translated, it gives CASNGQGRGYTF.

This rearrangement joins TRBV7-2 to TRBJ2-3; 7 positions match TRBD1. V dropped 6 bases and J dropped 1; count of bases not matched to a gene: 7. Per germline, CDR1 SGHTA and CDR2 FQGNSA. This CDR3 has 15 amino acids. The chain's CDR3 is CASRKGGAGTDTQYF. As DNA, the CDR3 is TGTGCCAGCAGAAAAGGGGGCGCGGGCACAGATACGCAGTATTTT.

This clone was observed a handful of times. V and J are TRBV5-1 and TRBJ1-1; D not certain. With 2 bases removed from V and 3 bases from J, the gap between germline ends came to 8 bases. Germline V gene sequence: CDR1 SGHRS, CDR2 YFSETQ. The CDR3 sequence is 13 residues long. Here the CDR3 reads CASSFGSHTEAFF. The CDR3 nucleotides are TGCGCCAGCAGCTTTGGCTCGCACACTGAAGCTTTCTTT.

This clone appeared once. The CDR3 DNA follows: TGTGCCAGCAGCCAGGACAGGGGGCGCACTGAAGCTTTCTTT. Translating it yields CASSQDRGRTEAFF. This sequence joins TRBV4-2 and TRBJ1-1; 11 bases are a match to TRBD1. V lost 3 bases to trimming and J lost 4 bases; unmatched junction nucleotides: 1. The CDR3 sequence is 14 residues long. Germline lookup yields CDR1 LGHNA and CDR2 YNFKEQ.

The V gene is TRBV7-9, the J gene TRBJ2-4, with 11 bases aligning to TRBD1. The CDR3 is 15 residues long. V lost 1 base to trimming and J lost 7 bases; unmatched junction nucleotides: 3. Looked up from germline, CDR1 is SEHNR and CDR2 is FQNEAQ (reference sequence). Here the CDR3 DNA reads TGTGCCAGCAGCTTAGGGACAGGGGGCGTGAACATTCAGTACTTC. It codes for CASSLGTGGVNIQYF.

V and J are TRBV28 and TRBJ1-1, with 8 bases matching TRBD1. In germline, CDR1 is MDHEN, CDR2 SYDVKM. Trimming at V came to 6 bases and at J to 4 bases, leaving 10 bases not matched to a gene. CDR3 length equals 15 residues. The DNA of the CDR3 is TGTGCCAGCAGCCCTAGACAGGGGTGGAGCACTGAAGCTTTCTTT. Translated, it gives CASSPRQGWSTEAFF.

This chain connects TRBV11-2 to TRBJ1-1; the match to TRBD1 covers 10 bases. The CDR3 runs to 14 residues. V dropped 5 bases and J dropped 5; count of bases not matched to a gene: 5. Germline CDR1 and CDR2: SGHAT and FQNNGV. The CDR3 bases are TGTGCCAGCAGCGTCGACAGGGGGCGTACTGAAGCTTTCTTT. Its translation: CASSVDRGRTEAFF. The variable domain in full, with the rest retrieved from reference TRBV11-2 and TRBJ1-1, is EAGVAQSPRYKIIEKRQSVAFWCNPISGHATLYWYQQILGQGPKLLIQFQNNGVVDDSQLPKDRFSAERLKGVDSTLKIQPAKLEDSAVYLCASSVDRGRTEAFFGQGTRLTVV.

The genes are TRBV29-1 and TRBJ2-7; TRBD1 aligns across 7 bases. The CDR3 spans 13 residues. CDR1 is SQVTM and CDR2 is ANQGSEA in the germline V gene. V trimming: 7 bases; J trimming: 1 base; junction bases outside the gene matches: 7. CDR3 amino acids: CSAEGQNSYEQYF. CDR3 coding DNA: TGCAGCGCCGAGGGACAGAATTCCTACGAGCAGTACTTC.

The chain joins TRBV6-5 to TRBJ1-5; no reliable D call. The CDR3 loop spans 14 amino acids. Germline V gene data show CDR1 as MNHEY and CDR2 as SVGAGI. V lost 7 bases, J lost 0 bases, and 10 bases lay in between. The CDR3, as DNA: TGTGCCAGCATAACAGCACATAGCAATCAGCCCCAGCATTTT. Its protein is CASITAHSNQPQHF.

This clone was seen only once. In DNA form, the CDR3 reads TGTGCTAGTGGGTCGGTTTGGGCCGAGCAGTACTTC. Translated: CASGSVWAEQYF. The chain employs TRBV12-5 and TRBJ2-7; D is ambiguous. V dropped 6 bases and J dropped 6 bases, with 12 bases sitting between them. The CDR3 length is 12 residues. The germline gives CDR1 LGHNT, CDR2 FRNRAP. Supplemented by reference TRBV12-5 and TRBJ2-7, the full variable domain reads DARVTQTPRHKVTEMGQEVTMRCQPILGHNTVFWYRQTMMQGLELLAYFRNRAPLDDSGMPKDRFSAEMPDATLATLKIQPSEPRDSAVYFCASGSVWAEQYFGPGTRLTVT.

J is TRBJ2-2 and V is TRBV19; weak D call: TRBD2 (6 bases). V lost 3 bases and J 5 bases, leaving 22 bases between the germline ends. Germline V lookup: CDR1 LNHDA, CDR2 SQIVND (reference sequence). This CDR3 contains 18 residues. Written as DNA, the CDR3 is TGTGCCAGTAGTATTTTGCCCCCCCCCGGGAGCGGTACCGGGGAGCTGTTTTTT. Translation: CASSILPPPGSGTGELFF.

V usage is TRBV18 and J usage is TRBJ2-3, with 9 positions matching TRBD1. Unmatched junction bases numbered 6, after V lost 0 bases and J lost 2 bases. The CDR3 is 17 residues long. Germline assignment: CDR1 KGHSH and CDR2 LQKENI. The CDR3 reads CASSPPSGQGFTDTQYF. The CDR3 DNA is TGTGCCAGCTCACCACCATCGGGACAGGGTTTCACAGATACGCAGTATTTT.

The chain combines TRBV9 with TRBJ2-1; 8 bases align to TRBD2. Germline loops: CDR1 SGDLS, CDR2 YYNGEE. The CDR3 loop spans 15 amino acids. V shed 0 bases and J 9 bases; nucleotides not matched to a gene: 8. CDR3 nucleotides: TGTGCCAGCAGCGTAGACCAGCGGGAGTTAAGTGAGCAGTTCTTC. It is translated as CASSVDQRELSEQFF. Full variable domain (rest looked up from reference TRBV9 and TRBJ2-1): DSGVTQTPKHLITATGQRVTLRCSPRSGDLSVYWYQQSLDQGLQFLIQYYNGEERAKGNILERFSAQQFPDLHSELNLSSLELGDSALYFCASSVDQRELSEQFFGPGTRLTVL.

In its sample, this clone was seen a few times. The genes are TRBV6-5 and TRBJ2-7, with TRBD1 matching 7 bases. The CDR3 is made up of 15 amino acids. In germline, CDR1 is MNHEY, CDR2 SVGAGI. V trimming: 4 bases; J trimming: 2 bases; junction bases outside the gene matches: 8. CDR3 sequence (DNA): TGTGCCAGCAGTTTCTCGGGACAGTTAGCCTACGAGCAGTACTTC. Translating it yields CASSFSGQLAYEQYF.

The chain employs TRBV27 and TRBJ2-1; 8 positions match TRBD2. The germline V gene has CDR1 MNHEY and CDR2 SMNVEV (reference sequence). The CDR3 consists of 16 residues. The junction had 13 bases not matched to a gene; V was cut back by 6 bases and J by 6 bases. The CDR3 region is CASSRIRGTSGNEQFF. The CDR3, as DNA: TGTGCCAGCAGCCGTATAAGAGGGACTAGTGGCAATGAGCAGTTCTTC.

J is TRBJ1-3 and V is TRBV5-1; TRBD1 might be the D (6 bases). The germline CDR1 and CDR2 sequences are SGHRS and YFSETQ. V lost 1 base and J 0 bases, leaving 14 bases between the germline ends. This CDR3 region has 17 residues. As DNA, the CDR3 is TGCGCCAGCAGCTTGATGGGACAAACGTTCTCTGGAAACACCATATATTTT. Translating it yields CASSLMGQTFSGNTIYF. Full variable domain (missing parts from reference TRBV5-1 and TRBJ1-3): KAGVTQTPRYLIKTRGQQVTLSCSPISGHRSVSWYQQTPGQGLQFLFEYFSETQRNKGNFPGRFSGRQFSNSRSEMNVSTLELGDSALYLCASSLMGQTFSGNTIYFGEGSWLTVV.

Comment on this clone: Other DNA sequences of this sample code for an identical CDR3. This chain links TRBV24-1 with TRBJ2-7, with 11 positions matching TRBD1. V lost 3 bases to trimming and J lost 2 bases; unmatched junction nucleotides: 2. The length of the CDR3 is 15 residues. Per germline, CDR1 KGHDR and CDR2 SFDVKD. The DNA of the CDR3 is TGTGCCACCAGTGATCCGGGACAGGGGGCCTACGAGCAGTACTTC. Translated: CATSDPGQGAYEQYF.

The chain is built from TRBV25-1 and TRBJ1-1, with TRBD1 identical over 9 bases. CDR1 is MGHDK, CDR2 SYGVNS, per germline. V was pared by 4 bases and J by 3 bases, with 6 bases of the junction left unmatched. The CDR3 runs to 15 residues. As DNA, the CDR3 is TGTGCCAGCAGTGGGGCCCGGACAGGGGACACTGAAGCTTTCTTT. Translating gives CASSGARTGDTEAFF.

The chain recombines TRBV28 with TRBJ1-3, with D possibly matching TRBD1 (6 bases). CDR1 MDHEN and CDR2 SYDVKM come from the germline V gene. The CDR3 is 15 residues long. V lost 2 bases, J lost 4 bases, and 12 bases lay in between. The CDR3 region is CASSLRTEKGNTIYF. CDR3 DNA sequence: TGTGCCAGCAGTTTAAGGACAGAAAAAGGAAACACCATATATTTT.

The chain links TRBV6-5 to TRBJ2-1, with TRBD2 identical over 7 bases. CDR1 is MNHEY, CDR2 SVGAGI, per germline. Trimming took 5 bases from V and 5 from J; bases not matched to a gene: 9. This CDR3 spans 15 amino acids. In DNA, the CDR3 is TGTGCCAGCAGTACCTGGGAGGGCGGTCACAATGAGCAGTTCTTC. The encoded protein is CASSTWEGGHNEQFF.

This chain uses TRBV3-1 (or the pseudogene TRBV3-2) with TRBJ2-2; 10 positions match TRBD2. J lost 7 bases, V lost 4 bases, and 9 bases had no gene match. The CDR3 consists of 16 residues. Germline lookup yields CDR1 LGHDT and CDR2 YNNKEL (reference sequence). The DNA of the CDR3 is TGTGCCAGCAGCCTGATAGCGGGAGGCTCCCGCGGGGAGCTGTTTTTT. Translating gives CASSLIAGGSRGELFF.

The chain links TRBV7-9 to TRBJ2-3; 7 bases are a match to TRBD2. There are 15 residues in the CDR3. Trimming removed 1 base from V and 3 bases from J; junction bases left unmatched: 4. In germline, CDR1 is SEHNR, CDR2 FQNEAQ (reference sequence). CDR3 loop: CASSLVAGATDTQYF. CDR3 nucleotide sequence: TGTGCCAGCAGCTTAGTGGCGGGAGCAACAGATACGCAGTATTTT.

This clone has just one count. This chain connects TRBV6-5 to TRBJ2-5; 9 nucleotides line up with TRBD1. Germline assignment: CDR1 MNHEY and CDR2 SVGAGI. Unmatched junction bases numbered 10, after V lost 4 bases and J lost 4 bases. The CDR3 spans 16 residues. The CDR3 loop reads CASSFLQGALGETQYF. In DNA, the CDR3 is TGTGCCAGCAGTTTTCTACAGGGGGCGCTTGGAGAGACCCAGTACTTC.

The chain links TRBV10-3 to TRBJ1-6; 7 nucleotides line up with TRBD1. The CDR3 runs 14 residues. V lost 6 bases to trimming and J lost 10 bases; unmatched junction nucleotides: 9. CDR1 is ENHRY and CDR2 is SYGVKD in the germline V gene. In nucleotides, the CDR3 is TGTGCCATCAGAACAGAGGGGGCAAGGTCACCCCTCCACTTT. Amino acids: CAIRTEGARSPLHF.

This clone was detected many times. Additional DNA sequences in this sample encode the identical CDR3. The rearrangement links TRBV20-1 to TRBJ1-2; D unclear. With 1 base removed from V and 6 bases from J, the gap between germline ends came to 6 bases. Germline CDR1 and CDR2: DFQATT and SNEGSKA (reference sequence). The CDR3 length is 11 residues. The CDR3 nucleotides read TGCAGTGCTAGAGGCGGGGATGGCTACACCTTC. Translated, it gives CSARGGDGYTF.

The chain has TRBV19 and TRBJ2-3; 11 bases map to TRBD2. The CDR3 sequence is 15 residues long. V lost 6 bases, J lost 0 bases, and 2 bases stayed unmatched. Germline V lookup: CDR1 LNHDA, CDR2 SQIVND (reference sequence). This chain's CDR3 is CASSGLAGSTDTQYF. The CDR3 coding sequence is TGTGCCAGTAGCGGACTAGCGGGCAGCACAGATACGCAGTATTTT.

This chain links TRBV28 with TRBJ2-3; 8 bases are a match to TRBD2. V shed 4 bases and J 2 bases; nucleotides not matched to a gene: 8. CDR1 is MDHEN and CDR2 is SYDVKM in the germline V gene. CDR3 size: 16 residues. Here the CDR3 DNA reads TGTGCCAGCAGTTCTCCCCGCGGGGGGCCCACAGATACGCAGTATTTT. This gives the protein CASSSPRGGPTDTQYF.

This clone was found a few times. The rearrangement joins TRBV21-1 to TRBJ1-4; the DNA was not compared with TRBD1, the D call given in the table. TRBV21-1 is a recognized pseudogene. This CDR3 spans 17 amino acids. The CDR3 region has the DNA TGTGCCAGCAGCAAAGTAAGAGGGCAGGGGAGAAATGAAAAACTGTTTTTT. Amino acid sequence: CASSKVRGQGRNEKLFF.